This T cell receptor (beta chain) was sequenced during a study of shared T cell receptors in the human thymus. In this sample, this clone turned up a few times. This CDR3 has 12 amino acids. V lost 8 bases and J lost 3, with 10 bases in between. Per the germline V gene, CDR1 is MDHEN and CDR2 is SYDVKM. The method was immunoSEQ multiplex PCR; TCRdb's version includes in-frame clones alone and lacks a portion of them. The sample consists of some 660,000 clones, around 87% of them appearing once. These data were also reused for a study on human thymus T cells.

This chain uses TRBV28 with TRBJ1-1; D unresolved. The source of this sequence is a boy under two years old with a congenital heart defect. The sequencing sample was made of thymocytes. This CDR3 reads CASQRVDTEAFF. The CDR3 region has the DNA TGTGCCAGCCAGCGAGTGGACACTGAAGCTTTCTTT.